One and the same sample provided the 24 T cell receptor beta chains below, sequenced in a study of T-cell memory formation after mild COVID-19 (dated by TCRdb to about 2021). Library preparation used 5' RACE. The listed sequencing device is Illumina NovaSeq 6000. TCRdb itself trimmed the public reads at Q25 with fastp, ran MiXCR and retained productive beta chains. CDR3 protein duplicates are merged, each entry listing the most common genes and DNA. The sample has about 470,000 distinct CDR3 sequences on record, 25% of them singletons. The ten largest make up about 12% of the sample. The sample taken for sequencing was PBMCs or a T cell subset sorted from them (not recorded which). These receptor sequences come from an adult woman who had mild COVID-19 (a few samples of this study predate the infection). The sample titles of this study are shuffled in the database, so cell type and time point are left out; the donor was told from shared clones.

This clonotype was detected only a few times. For the CDR3, the DNA is TGTGCCACCAGCAGAGAAATCCTTGGGGCGAGCTCCTACAATGAGCAGTTCTTC. Encoded protein: CATSREILGASSYNEQFF. The rearrangement joins TRBV15 to TRBJ2-1; D possibly corresponds to TRBD1 (5 bases). Germline lookup yields CDR1 LNHNV and CDR2 YYDKDF (reference sequence). CDR3 length: 18 residues. V lost 0 bases and J 0 bases, leaving 15 bases between the germline ends.

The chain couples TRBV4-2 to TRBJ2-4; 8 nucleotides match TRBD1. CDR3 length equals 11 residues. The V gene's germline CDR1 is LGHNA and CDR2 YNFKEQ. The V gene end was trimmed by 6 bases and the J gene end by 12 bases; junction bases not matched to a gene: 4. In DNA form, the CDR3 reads TGTGCCAGCAGTGTGACAGGGGCTCAGTACTTC. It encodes CASSVTGAQYF.

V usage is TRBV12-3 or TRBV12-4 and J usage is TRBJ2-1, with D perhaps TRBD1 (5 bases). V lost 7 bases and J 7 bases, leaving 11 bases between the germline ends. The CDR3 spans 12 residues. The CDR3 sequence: CASTTVSNEQFF. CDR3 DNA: TGTGCCAGCACGACAGTTTCGAATGAGCAGTTCTTC.

CDR3 region: CASSPSSGSQTFF. The CDR3 DNA is TGTGCCAGCTCACCCTCCAGCGGATCCCAAACTTTCTTT. The chain carries TRBV18 and TRBJ1-1; D not certain. CDR3 length equals 13 residues. The V gene's germline CDR1 is KGHSH and CDR2 LQKENI. V gave up 3 bases and J gave up 12 bases, with 17 bases separating them.

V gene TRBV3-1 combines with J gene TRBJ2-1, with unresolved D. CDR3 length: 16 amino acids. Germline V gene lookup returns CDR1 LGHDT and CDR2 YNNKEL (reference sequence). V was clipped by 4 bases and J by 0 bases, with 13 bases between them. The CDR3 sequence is CASSLSGRPSYNEQFF. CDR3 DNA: TGTGCCAGCAGCCTGTCGGGCCGACCCTCCTACAATGAGCAGTTCTTC.

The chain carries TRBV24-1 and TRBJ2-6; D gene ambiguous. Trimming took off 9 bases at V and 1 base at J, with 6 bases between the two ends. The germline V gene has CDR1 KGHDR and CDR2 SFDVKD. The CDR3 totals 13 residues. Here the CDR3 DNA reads TGTGCCACCTGGGGTTCTGGGGCCAACGTCCTGACTTTC. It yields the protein CATWGSGANVLTF.

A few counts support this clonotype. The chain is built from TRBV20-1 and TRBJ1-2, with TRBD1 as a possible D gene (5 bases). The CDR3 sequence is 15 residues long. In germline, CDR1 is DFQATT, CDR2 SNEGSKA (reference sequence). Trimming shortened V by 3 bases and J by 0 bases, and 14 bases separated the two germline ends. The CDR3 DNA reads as TGCAGTGCTAGCGAGACAGAGTTACCTAACTATGGCTACACCTTC. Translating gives CSASETELPNYGYTF.

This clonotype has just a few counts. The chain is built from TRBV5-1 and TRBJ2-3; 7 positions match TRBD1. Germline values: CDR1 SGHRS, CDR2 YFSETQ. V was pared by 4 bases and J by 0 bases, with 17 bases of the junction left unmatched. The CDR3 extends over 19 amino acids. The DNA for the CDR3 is TGCGCCAGCAGCCGTGGACCCTACTTCCGGGACAGCAGCACAGATACGCAGTATTTT. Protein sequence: CASSRGPYFRDSSTDTQYF.

This CDR3 is CASSDPTSGGVCEQYF. The CDR3 DNA sequence: TGTGCCAGCAGTGACCCGACTAGCGGGGGCGTTTGCGAGCAGTACTTC. The chain joins TRBV6-4 to TRBJ2-7, with 12 positions matching TRBD2. CDR3 size: 16 residues. Germline values: CDR1 MRHNA, CDR2 SNTAGT. J lost 6 bases, V lost 2 bases, and 8 bases had no gene match.

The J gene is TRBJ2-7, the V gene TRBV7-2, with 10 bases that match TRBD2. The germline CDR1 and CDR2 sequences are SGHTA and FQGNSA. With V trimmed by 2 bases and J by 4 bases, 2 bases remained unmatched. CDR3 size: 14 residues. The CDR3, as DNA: TGTGCCAGCAGCTTAACAGCGGGAGGGTACGAGCAGTACTTC. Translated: CASSLTAGGYEQYF.

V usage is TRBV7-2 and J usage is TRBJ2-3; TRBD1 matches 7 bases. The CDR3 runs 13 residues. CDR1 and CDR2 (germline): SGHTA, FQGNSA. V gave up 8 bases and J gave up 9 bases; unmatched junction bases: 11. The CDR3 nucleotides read TGTGCCAGCCAAAGGGACAGCCCCACAACGCAGTATTTT. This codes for CASQRDSPTTQYF.

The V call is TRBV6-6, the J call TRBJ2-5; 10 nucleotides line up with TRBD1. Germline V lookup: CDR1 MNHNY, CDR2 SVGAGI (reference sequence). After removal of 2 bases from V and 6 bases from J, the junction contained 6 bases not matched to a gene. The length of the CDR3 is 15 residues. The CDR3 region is CASSYGTGALKTQYF. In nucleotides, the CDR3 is TGTGCCAGCAGTTACGGGACAGGGGCGCTAAAGACCCAGTACTTC.

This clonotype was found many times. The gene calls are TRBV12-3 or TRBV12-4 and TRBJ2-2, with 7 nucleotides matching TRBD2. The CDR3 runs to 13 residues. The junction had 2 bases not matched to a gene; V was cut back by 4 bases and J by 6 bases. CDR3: CASSSRGAGELFF. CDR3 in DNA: TGTGCCAGCAGTTCCCGGGGGGCCGGGGAGCTGTTTTTT.

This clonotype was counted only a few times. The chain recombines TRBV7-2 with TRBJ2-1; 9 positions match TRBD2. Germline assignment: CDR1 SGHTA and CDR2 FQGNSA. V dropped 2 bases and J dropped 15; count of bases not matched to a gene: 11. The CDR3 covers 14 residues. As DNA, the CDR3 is TGTGCCAGCAGCTTAAATAGCGGGGGCATCCTAGGGTTCTTC. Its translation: CASSLNSGGILGFF.

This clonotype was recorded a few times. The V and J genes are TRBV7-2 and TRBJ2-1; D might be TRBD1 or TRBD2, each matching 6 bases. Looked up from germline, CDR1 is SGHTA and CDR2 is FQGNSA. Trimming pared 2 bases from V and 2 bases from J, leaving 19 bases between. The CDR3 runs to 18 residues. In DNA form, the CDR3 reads TGTGCCAGCAGCTTACGCGGGCGAGGGGGGAGCGCCTACAATGAGCAGTTCTTC. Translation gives CASSLRGRGGSAYNEQFF.

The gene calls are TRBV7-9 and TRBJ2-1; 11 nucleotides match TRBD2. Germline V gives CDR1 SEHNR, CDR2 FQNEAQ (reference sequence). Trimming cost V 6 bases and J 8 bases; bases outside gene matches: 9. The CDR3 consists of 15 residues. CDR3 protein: CASRSTSGSTHEQFF. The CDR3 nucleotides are TGTGCCAGCAGATCTACTAGCGGGAGTACTCATGAGCAGTTCTTC.

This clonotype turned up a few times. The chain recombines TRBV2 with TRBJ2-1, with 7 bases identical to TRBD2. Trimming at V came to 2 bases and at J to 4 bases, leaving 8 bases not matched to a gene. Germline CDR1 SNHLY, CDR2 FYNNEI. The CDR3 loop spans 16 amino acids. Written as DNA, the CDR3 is TGTGCCAGCAGTGAATCCGGGGCAGCGGGGTACAATGAGCAGTTCTTC. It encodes CASSESGAAGYNEQFF.

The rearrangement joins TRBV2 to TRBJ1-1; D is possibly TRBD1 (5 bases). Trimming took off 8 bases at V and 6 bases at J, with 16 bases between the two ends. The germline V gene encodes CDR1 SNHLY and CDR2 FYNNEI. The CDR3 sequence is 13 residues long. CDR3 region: CASWGDAVPEAFF. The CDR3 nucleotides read TGTGCCAGCTGGGGGGACGCGGTTCCTGAAGCTTTCTTT.

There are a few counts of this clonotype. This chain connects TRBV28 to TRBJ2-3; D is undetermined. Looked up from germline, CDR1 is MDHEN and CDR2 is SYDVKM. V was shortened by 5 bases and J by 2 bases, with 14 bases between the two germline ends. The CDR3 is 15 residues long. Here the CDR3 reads CASSQPFPNTDTQYF. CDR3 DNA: TGTGCCAGCAGTCAGCCATTCCCGAACACAGATACGCAGTATTTT.

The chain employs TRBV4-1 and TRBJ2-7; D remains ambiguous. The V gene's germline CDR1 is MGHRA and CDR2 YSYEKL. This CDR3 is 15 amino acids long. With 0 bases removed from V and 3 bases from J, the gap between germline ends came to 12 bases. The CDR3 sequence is CASSQEEGWDYEQYF. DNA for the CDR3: TGCGCCAGCAGCCAAGAGGAAGGGTGGGACTACGAGCAGTACTTC.

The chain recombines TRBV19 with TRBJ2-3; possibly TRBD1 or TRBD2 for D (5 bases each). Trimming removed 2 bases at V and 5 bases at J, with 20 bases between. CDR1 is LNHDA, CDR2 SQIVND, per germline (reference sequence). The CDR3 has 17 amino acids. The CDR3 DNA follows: TGTGCCAGTAGTATATCTTCGAGGGGTTTCGCCGGAGATACGCAGTATTTT. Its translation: CASSISSRGFAGDTQYF. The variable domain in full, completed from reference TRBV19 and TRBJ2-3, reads DGGITQSPKYLFRKEGQNVTLSCEQNLNHDAMYWYRQDPGQGLRLIYYSQIVNDFQKGDIAEGYSVSREKKESFPLTVTSAQKNPTAFYLCASSISSRGFAGDTQYFGPGTRLTVL.

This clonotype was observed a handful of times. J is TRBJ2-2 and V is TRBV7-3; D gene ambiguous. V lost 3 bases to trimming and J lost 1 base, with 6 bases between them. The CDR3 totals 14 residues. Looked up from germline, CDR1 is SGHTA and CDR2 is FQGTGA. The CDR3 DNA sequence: TGTGCCAGCAGCTTCGACGGGAACACCGGGGAGCTGTTTTTT. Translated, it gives CASSFDGNTGELFF.

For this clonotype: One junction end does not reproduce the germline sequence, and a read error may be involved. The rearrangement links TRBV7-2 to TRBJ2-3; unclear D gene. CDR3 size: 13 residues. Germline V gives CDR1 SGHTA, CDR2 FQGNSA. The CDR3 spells CASILGRRDTQYF. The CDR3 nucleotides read TGTGCCAGCATCTTAGGTCGGCGGGATACGCAGTATTTT. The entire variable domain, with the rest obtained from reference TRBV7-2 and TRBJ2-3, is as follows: GAGVSQSPSNKVTEKGKDVELRCDPISGHTALYWYRQSLGQGLEFLIYFQGNSAPDKSGLPSDRFSAERTGGSVSTLTIQRTQQEDSAVYLCASILGRRDTQYFGPGTRLTVL.

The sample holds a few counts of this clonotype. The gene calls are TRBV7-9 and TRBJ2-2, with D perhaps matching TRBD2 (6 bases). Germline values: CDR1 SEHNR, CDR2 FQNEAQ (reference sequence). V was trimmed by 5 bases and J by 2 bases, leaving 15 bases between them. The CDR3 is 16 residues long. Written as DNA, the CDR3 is TGTGCCAGCAGCCCCTCCGGGACTCTTAACACCGGGGAGCTGTTTTTT. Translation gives CASSPSGTLNTGELFF.